Detailed here is one TCR beta chain. Its target is unknown. This sample was included in a study of cytomegalovirus exposure and HLA in healthy donors. Looked up from germline, CDR1 is SNHLY and CDR2 is FYNNEI. This CDR3 has 14 residues. Trimming removed 3 bases at V and 5 bases at J, with 13 bases between. Use of 60 Vbeta and 13 Jbeta primers characterized the PCR. The authors' processing: A later analysis tallied tens of millions of unique TCR beta chains, some 10 million of them shared. Only in-frame clones appear in the TCRdb table, and some are missing; sequencing was by immunoSEQ multiplex PCR. V, J and clone size are taken as reported in that table, and D and trimming were inferred from the DNA itself. The table shows 100,000 to 150,000 clones, with more than 65% occurring only once. Whole-study findings and limits: Confirmation was obtained in vitro that a few CMV-associated chains are specific for CMV antigens. Indistinguishability led to the exclusion of some V segments, TRBV6-2 and TRBV6-3 included.

The rearrangement links TRBV2 to TRBJ1-1; tentative D call: TRBD1 (5 bases). The sample consisted of PBMCs. The clonotype originates from a man between 45 and 60 years old in good health and CMV-seronegative. The CDR3 is CASSDRASGTEAFF. The CDR3 DNA reads TGTGCCAGCAGTGACAGGGCTTCTGGGACTGAAGCTTTCTTT.